These 17 T cell receptor beta chains share one sample of origin, sequenced in a study of cytomegalovirus exposure and HLA in healthy donors. Primers included in the PCR were 60 Vbeta and 13 Jbeta primers. Measured with immunoSEQ multiplex PCR; TCRdb has only the in-frame clones, and not every one. This sample has 150,000 to 200,000 clones, with around four fifths found just once. The sequencing input was PBMCs. The receptors originated from a man aged 18-30 years in good health and CMV-seropositive.

The chain carries TRBV15 and TRBJ2-7, with D possibly being TRBD2 (5 bases). CDR1 LNHNV and CDR2 YYDKDF come from the germline V gene (reference sequence). Trimming took off 8 bases at V and 5 bases at J, with 19 bases between the two ends. The length of the CDR3 is 14 residues. The CDR3 is CATALMLAPHEQYF. Here the CDR3 DNA reads TGTGCCACCGCCCTTATGCTAGCCCCCCACGAGCAGTACTTC.

The V call is TRBV18, the J call TRBJ1-2, with a possible D match to TRBD1 (5 bases). Germline lookup yields CDR1 KGHSH and CDR2 LQKENI. Trimming removed 0 bases from V and 7 bases from J, with 15 bases in between. The CDR3 has 15 amino acids. CDR3 coding DNA: TGTGCCAGCTCACCACCGGATGTCAGGGAGGTTGGCTACACCTTC. Protein sequence: CASSPPDVREVGYTF.

DNA of the CDR3: TGCGCCAGCAGCCCCGAGCCGACAGGCTGGAGCAATCAGCCCCAGCATTTT. Amino acid sequence: CASSPEPTGWSNQPQHF. The chain carries TRBV5-1 and TRBJ1-5; tentative D call: TRBD1 (6 bases). Trimming removed 4 bases at V and 1 base at J, with 18 bases between. The germline CDR1 and CDR2 sequences are SGHRS and YFSETQ. This CDR3 comprises 17 residues.

J is TRBJ2-1 and V is TRBV16; a weak D match, TRBD1 (5 bases). The length of the CDR3 is 15 residues. Germline V gene lookup returns CDR1 KGHSY and CDR2 FQNENV. Trimming left V 1 base short and J 6 bases short, with 13 bases between. CDR3 loop: CASSQFQGPGNEQFF. DNA for the CDR3: TGTGCCAGCAGCCAATTCCAGGGCCCCGGCAATGAGCAGTTCTTC.

The J gene is TRBJ2-2, the V gene TRBV9; perhaps TRBD1 as D (5 bases). The CDR3 contains 15 residues. Germline CDR1 reads SGDLS; CDR2 reads YYNGEE. V lost 4 bases and J lost 6, with 16 bases in between. The DNA of the CDR3 is TGTGCCAGCAGCCCTGTGGGCAGGGTTTCCGGGGAGCTGTTTTTT. Protein: CASSPVGRVSGELFF. The entire variable domain, with the rest obtained from reference TRBV9 and TRBJ2-2, is as follows: DSGVTQTPKHLITATGQRVTLRCSPRSGDLSVYWYQQSLDQGLQFLIQYYNGEERAKGNILERFSAQQFPDLHSELNLSSLELGDSALYFCASSPVGRVSGELFFGEGSRLTVL.

This clone was seen a single time. This chain links TRBV27 with TRBJ1-5, with D maybe TRBD1 (5 bases). The CDR3 spans 13 residues. The V end lost 6 bases, the J end lost 9 bases, and 15 bases lay between the germline ends. Germline V gene data show CDR1 as MNHEY and CDR2 as SMNVEV (reference sequence). The CDR3 region is CASSEQGIWPQHF. The DNA of the CDR3 is TGTGCCAGCAGCGAGCAGGGTATTTGGCCCCAGCATTTT.

The V call is TRBV7-8, the J call TRBJ2-1; a weak D match, TRBD2 (7 bases). V was shortened by 6 bases and J by 0 bases, with 15 bases between the two germline ends. Germline CDR1 SGHVS, CDR2 FQNEAQ. This CDR3 contains 16 residues. The CDR3 DNA reads TGTGCCAGCAGACCAGCGCGGGGGCCCTCCTACAATGAGCAGTTCTTC. This encodes CASRPARGPSYNEQFF.

The chain is built from TRBV19 and TRBJ1-2, with D perhaps TRBD1 (5 bases). The CDR3 is 16 amino acids. The germline V gene has CDR1 LNHDA and CDR2 SQIVND (reference sequence). Trimming removed 2 bases at V and 3 bases at J, with 16 bases between. Here the CDR3 reads CASSIWSQGWDYGYTF. CDR3 nucleotide sequence: TGTGCCAGTAGTATATGGTCGCAGGGCTGGGACTATGGCTACACCTTC.

V usage is TRBV7-9 and J usage is TRBJ1-2, with 8 positions matching TRBD1. Germline-derived CDR1 and CDR2 are SEHNR and FQNEAQ (reference sequence). The CDR3 contains 16 residues. The V segment lost 4 bases and the J segment 3 bases; nucleotides outside the gene matches: 10. The CDR3 here is CASSSPDRGGDYGYTF. CDR3 coding DNA: TGTGCCAGCAGCTCCCCCGACAGGGGAGGTGACTATGGCTACACCTTC.

V gene TRBV28 combines with J gene TRBJ1-1; TRBD1 aligns across 9 bases. Trimming cost V 6 bases and J 6 bases; bases outside gene matches: 11. From germline, CDR1 is MDHEN and CDR2 SYDVKM. This CDR3 is built from 15 residues. Here the CDR3 reads CASRPQGAGLPEAFF. The DNA for the CDR3 is TGTGCCAGCAGGCCACAGGGGGCGGGATTGCCTGAAGCTTTCTTT.

CDR3 in amino acids: CASSPGYSYEQYF. The CDR3 region has the DNA TGCGCCAGCAGCCCCGGTTACTCCTACGAGCAGTACTTC. The gene calls are TRBV4-1 and TRBJ2-7; D remains unclear. Looked up from germline, CDR1 is MGHRA and CDR2 is YSYEKL. V lost 4 bases to trimming and J lost 0 bases, with 7 bases between them. The CDR3 sequence is 13 residues long.

The V gene is TRBV5-4, the J gene TRBJ2-2, with 8 bases identical to TRBD2. Looked up from germline, CDR1 is SGHNT and CDR2 is YYREEE (reference sequence). The CDR3 is 16 residues long. V lost 0 bases and J lost 5; bases outside the gene matches: 6. CDR3 amino acids: CASSLGGTRETGELFF. CDR3 nucleotides: TGTGCCAGCAGCTTGGGGGGGACTAGAGAGACCGGGGAGCTGTTTTTT.

The V gene is TRBV7-9, the J gene TRBJ2-7, with 10 nucleotides matching TRBD2. Germline-derived CDR1 and CDR2 are SEHNR and FQNEAQ (reference sequence). V lost 3 bases to trimming and J lost 2 bases; unmatched junction nucleotides: 4. The CDR3 sequence is 15 residues long. CDR3 in DNA: TGTGCCAGCAGCTTCGGTAGCGGGAGGACCTACGAGCAGTACTTC. This translates into CASSFGSGRTYEQYF.

The rearrangement uses TRBV5-1 and TRBJ2-5; a weak D match, TRBD1 (6 bases). The germline V gene encodes CDR1 SGHRS and CDR2 YFSETQ. The CDR3 covers 15 residues. Trimming took off 0 bases at V and 4 bases at J, with 13 bases between the two ends. The CDR3 DNA sequence: TGCGCCAGCAGCTTGGTTTGGGGGCGAGGAGAGACCCAGTACTTC. As protein: CASSLVWGRGETQYF.

This chain links TRBV10-2 with TRBJ1-4, with unresolved D. Trimming shortened V by 3 bases and J by 10 bases, and 12 bases separated the two germline ends. The CDR3 extends over 13 amino acids. Germline V gene lookup returns CDR1 WSHSY and CDR2 SAAADI. The CDR3 region is CASSDISEGKLFF. CDR3 in DNA: TGCGCCAGCAGTGACATTTCCGAGGGAAAACTGTTTTTT.

The J gene is TRBJ2-2, the V gene TRBV29-1; TRBD2 matches at 7 bases. Germline loops: CDR1 SQVTM, CDR2 ANQGSEA. V lost 0 bases, J lost 1 base, and 8 bases stayed unmatched. This CDR3 comprises 17 residues. CDR3 bases: TGCAGCGTTGAAGATCAGTCTAGCGGAGTGAACACCGGGGAGCTGTTTTTT. Its protein is CSVEDQSSGVNTGELFF.

The CDR3 loop reads CASSNQWGEDEQYF. CDR3 DNA: TGTGCCAGTAGTAACCAGTGGGGGGAGGACGAGCAGTACTTC. This chain links TRBV19 with TRBJ2-7, with D possibly being TRBD2 (6 bases). Germline V gene data show CDR1 as LNHDA and CDR2 as SQIVND (reference sequence). V gave up 4 bases and J gave up 5 bases, with 15 bases separating them. The CDR3 is 14 amino acids.